This paragraph covers one T cell receptor beta chain sequence. The data belong to a study of blood T cell repertoires in COVID-19. Across the study: The United States, Italy and Spain supplied acute and convalescent COVID-19 samples. T cells, B-cell-depleted T cells, or PBMCs supplied cDNA or gDNA.

Authors' processing steps: Nucleated cell counts were estimated from reference gene primer amplification. Measured with immunoSEQ multiplex PCR; TCRdb has only the in-frame clones, and not every one. V, J and clone size derive from that table, while D and trimming were established from the DNA sequence. The sample includes roughly 160,000 clones, approximately 91% of them seen just once. V was clipped by 4 bases and J by 0 bases, with 15 bases between them. The CDR3 is 16 amino acids. Germline CDR1 reads SQVTM; CDR2 reads ANQGSEA. This clonotype originated in a middle-aged man with acute or convalescent COVID-19. Sequenced: peripheral blood. The chain has TRBV29-1 and TRBJ2-2; D is unclear. This CDR3 is CSVAWQIGANTGELFF. In nucleotides, the CDR3 is TGCAGCGTTGCCTGGCAGATCGGAGCGAACACCGGGGAGCTGTTTTTT.